The clone carrying this TCR beta chain came up a few times. Germline CDR1 and CDR2: SEHNR and FQNEAQ (reference sequence). Trimming cost V 7 bases and J 6 bases, with 12 bases left between them. This CDR3 comprises 12 residues. The data were obtained in a study of blood T cell repertoires in COVID-19. As for the study in general: Samples came from the United States, Italy and Spain, spanning acute and convalescent COVID-19. The cDNA or gDNA used as material had been derived from T cells, B-cell-depleted T cells, or PBMCs.

Per the study methods: From reference gene primer amplification, estimates of nucleated cell counts were derived. Assay used: immunoSEQ multiplex PCR; TCRdb lists only in-frame clones, some missing. D and trimming come from the DNA, and the V and J calls and clone size come from that table. This table holds approximately 110,000 clones, more than 70% found once. The chain uses TRBV7-9 and TRBJ1-1; D uncertain. The sequencing input was peripheral blood. The TCR sequence derives from a woman aged 55-75 years with COVID-19, enrolled during active disease. The CDR3 sequence is CASTHGGAEAFF. The CDR3 bases are TGTGCCAGCACCCATGGCGGCGCTGAAGCTTTCTTT.